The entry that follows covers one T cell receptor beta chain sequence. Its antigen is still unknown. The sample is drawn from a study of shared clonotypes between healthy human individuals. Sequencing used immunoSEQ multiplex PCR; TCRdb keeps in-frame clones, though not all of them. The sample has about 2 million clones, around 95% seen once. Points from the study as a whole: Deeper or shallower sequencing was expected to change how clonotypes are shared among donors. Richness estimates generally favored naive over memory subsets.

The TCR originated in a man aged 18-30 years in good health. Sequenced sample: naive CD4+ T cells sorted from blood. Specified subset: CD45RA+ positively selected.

For the CDR3, the DNA is TGTGCCAGCAGCTCCCGGGGGGTTTACTCCTACGAGCAGTACTTC. Protein: CASSSRGVYSYEQYF. The V and J genes are TRBV5-4 and TRBJ2-7; TRBD2 agrees at 7 bases. This CDR3 spans 15 amino acids. Trimming cost V 3 bases and J 0 bases; bases outside gene matches: 6. CDR1 is SGHNT, CDR2 YYREEE, per germline (reference sequence).